This section outlines one T cell receptor beta chain sequence together with its context. The data derive from a study of technical replicates of blood from a handful of donors. Sequencing used immunoSEQ multiplex PCR; TCRdb keeps in-frame clones, though not all of them. The table shows tens of thousands of clones, with under 95% occurring only once. Germline V gene lookup returns CDR1 SGHNT and CDR2 YENEEA. The V gene lost 2 bases and the J gene lost 0 bases, with 5 bases spanning the gap. The CDR3 extends over 14 amino acids. The sequence was obtained from a human donor in good health. The chain carries TRBV11-3 and TRBJ2-4; D call uncertain. The sample comprised T cells isolated from PBMCs. For the CDR3, the DNA is TGTGCCAGCAGCTTAATCGGAGCCAAAAACATTCAGTACTTC. This gives the protein CASSLIGAKNIQYF.